The clone carrying this T cell receptor (beta chain) was counted between two and nine times. No antigen is known for it. CDR3 size: 14 residues. The V end lost 6 bases, the J end lost 2 bases, and 12 bases lay between the germline ends. RNA transcripts served as template for amplifying TCR beta CDR3 sequences. A first-round RT-PCR used HTBI primers, followed by a second-round multiplex PCR. TCRdb processed the multiplex PCR reads anew with MiXCR; each CDR3 protein has one entry. The sample lists 600,000 to 700,000 distinct CDR3 sequences; over 40% were seen once. This entry belongs to a study of Graves' ophthalmopathy and Graves' hyperthyroidism. Study-wide findings and caveats: Most expanded thyroid clonotypes above 0.001 frequency also appeared in blood.

V is TRBV12-3 or TRBV12-4 and J is TRBJ2-3; D unresolved. Material for sequencing was peripheral blood. The receptor was isolated from an adult man with Graves' ophthalmopathy. As DNA, the CDR3 is TGTGCCAGCAGGCCCCCAGCGTACACAGATACGCAGTATTTT. It encodes CASRPPAYTDTQYF.